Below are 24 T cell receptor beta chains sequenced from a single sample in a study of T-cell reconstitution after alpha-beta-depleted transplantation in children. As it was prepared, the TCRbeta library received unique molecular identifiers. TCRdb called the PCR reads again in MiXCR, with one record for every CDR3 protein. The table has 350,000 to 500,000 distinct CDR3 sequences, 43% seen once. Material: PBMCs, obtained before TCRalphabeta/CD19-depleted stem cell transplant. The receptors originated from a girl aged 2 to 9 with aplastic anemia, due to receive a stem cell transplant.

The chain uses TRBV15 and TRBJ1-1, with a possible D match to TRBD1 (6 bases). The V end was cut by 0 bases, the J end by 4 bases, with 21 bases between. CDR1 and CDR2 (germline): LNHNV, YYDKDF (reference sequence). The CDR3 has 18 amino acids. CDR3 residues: CATSRDLVLGGEGTEAFF. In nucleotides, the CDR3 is TGTGCCACCAGCAGAGATTTGGTCCTTGGGGGCGAGGGCACTGAAGCTTTCTTT.

The CDR3 coding sequence is TGTGCCAGCACCTCCGGCTCCCGGGGGCCGAGCTATGGCTACACCTTC. Translating gives CASTSGSRGPSYGYTF. V is TRBV28 and J is TRBJ1-2; a weak D match, TRBD1 (6 bases). Germline V CDR1 and CDR2: MDHEN, SYDVKM. This CDR3 contains 16 residues. Trimming removed 7 bases at V and 4 bases at J, with 22 bases between.

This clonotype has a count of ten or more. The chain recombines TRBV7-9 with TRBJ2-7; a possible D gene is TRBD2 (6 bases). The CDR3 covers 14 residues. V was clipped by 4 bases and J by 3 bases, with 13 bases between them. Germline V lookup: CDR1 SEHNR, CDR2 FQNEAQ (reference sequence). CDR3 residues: CASSSGLRSYEQYF. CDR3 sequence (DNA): TGTGCCAGCAGCTCGGGACTGCGAAGCTACGAGCAGTACTTC.

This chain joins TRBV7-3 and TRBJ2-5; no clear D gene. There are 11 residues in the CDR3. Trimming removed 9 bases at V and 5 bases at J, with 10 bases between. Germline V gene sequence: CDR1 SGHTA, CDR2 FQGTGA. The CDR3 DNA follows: TGTGCCAGGAATGGAGAGGAGACCCAGTACTTC. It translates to CARNGEETQYF.

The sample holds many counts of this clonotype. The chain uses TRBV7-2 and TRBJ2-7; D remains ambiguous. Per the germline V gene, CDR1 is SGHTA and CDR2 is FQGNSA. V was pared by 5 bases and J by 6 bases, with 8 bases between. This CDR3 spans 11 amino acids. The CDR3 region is CASSLLLEQYF. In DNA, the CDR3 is TGTGCCAGCAGCCTTCTCCTCGAGCAGTACTTC.

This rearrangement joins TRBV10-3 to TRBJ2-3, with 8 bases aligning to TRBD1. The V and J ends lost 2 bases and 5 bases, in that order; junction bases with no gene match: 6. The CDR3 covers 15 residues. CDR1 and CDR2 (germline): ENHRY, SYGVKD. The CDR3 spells CAISEIGQGQDTQYF. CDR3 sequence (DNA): TGTGCCATCAGTGAGATCGGACAGGGTCAAGATACGCAGTATTTT.

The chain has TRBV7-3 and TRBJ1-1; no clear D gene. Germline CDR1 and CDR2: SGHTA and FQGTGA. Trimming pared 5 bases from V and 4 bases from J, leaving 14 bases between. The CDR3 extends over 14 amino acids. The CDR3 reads CASSDTTQSTEAFF. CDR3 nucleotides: TGTGCCAGCAGCGATACGACCCAGAGCACTGAAGCTTTCTTT.

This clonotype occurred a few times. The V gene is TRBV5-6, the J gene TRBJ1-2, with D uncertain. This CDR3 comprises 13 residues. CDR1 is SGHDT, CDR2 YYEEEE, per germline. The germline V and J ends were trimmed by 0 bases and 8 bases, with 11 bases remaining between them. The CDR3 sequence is CASSLGAGEGYTF. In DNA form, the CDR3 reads TGTGCCAGCAGCTTGGGGGCCGGGGAGGGCTACACCTTC. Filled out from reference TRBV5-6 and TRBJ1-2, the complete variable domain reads DAGVTQSPTHLIKTRGQQVTLRCSPKSGHDTVSWYQQALGQGPQFIFQYYEEEERQRGNFPDRFSGHQFPNYSSELNVNALLLGDSALYLCASSLGAGEGYTFGSGTRLTVV.

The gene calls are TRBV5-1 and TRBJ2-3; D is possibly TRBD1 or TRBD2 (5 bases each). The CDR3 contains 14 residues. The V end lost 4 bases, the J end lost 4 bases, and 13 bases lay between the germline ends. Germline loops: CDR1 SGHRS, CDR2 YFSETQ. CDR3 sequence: CASSPGLGPDTQYF. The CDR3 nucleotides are TGCGCCAGCAGCCCAGGACTGGGACCAGATACGCAGTATTTT.

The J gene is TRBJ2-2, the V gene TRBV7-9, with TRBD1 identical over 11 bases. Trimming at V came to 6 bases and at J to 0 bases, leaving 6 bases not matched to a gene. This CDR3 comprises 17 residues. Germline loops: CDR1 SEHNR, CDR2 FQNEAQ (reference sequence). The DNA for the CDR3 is TGTGCCAGCAGAGGGGACAGGGGGGACCCGAACACCGGGGAGCTGTTTTTT. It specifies CASRGDRGDPNTGELFF.

Written as DNA, the CDR3 is TGTGCCAGCAGTAGGGGTCAGGGAAACATTCAGTACTTC. This sequence encodes CASSRGQGNIQYF. The chain links TRBV6-1 to TRBJ2-4, with TRBD1 as a possible D gene (5 bases). Germline CDR1 reads MNHNS; CDR2 reads SASEGT. V gave up 5 bases and J gave up 6 bases, with 11 bases separating them. The CDR3 is 13 residues long.

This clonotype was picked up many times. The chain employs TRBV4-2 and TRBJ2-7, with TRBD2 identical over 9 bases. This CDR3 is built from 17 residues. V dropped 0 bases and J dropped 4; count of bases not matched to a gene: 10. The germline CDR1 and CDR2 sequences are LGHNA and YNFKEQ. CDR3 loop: CASSQEGLAGGLYEQYF. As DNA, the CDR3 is TGTGCCAGCAGCCAAGAGGGGTTGGCGGGAGGGTTGTACGAGCAGTACTTC.

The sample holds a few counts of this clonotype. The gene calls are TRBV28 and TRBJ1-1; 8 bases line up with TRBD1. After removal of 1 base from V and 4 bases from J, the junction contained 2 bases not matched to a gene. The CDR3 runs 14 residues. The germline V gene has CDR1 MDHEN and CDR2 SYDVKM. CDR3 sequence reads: CASSLFDRGTEAFF. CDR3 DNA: TGTGCCAGCAGTTTATTCGACAGGGGCACTGAAGCTTTCTTT.

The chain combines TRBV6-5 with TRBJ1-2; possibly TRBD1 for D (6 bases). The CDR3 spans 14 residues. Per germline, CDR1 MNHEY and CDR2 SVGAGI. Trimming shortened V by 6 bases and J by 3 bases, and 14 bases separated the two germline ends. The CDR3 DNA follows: TGTGCCAGCAGAGACTCAGGGGCTGACTATGGCTACACCTTC. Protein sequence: CASRDSGADYGYTF.

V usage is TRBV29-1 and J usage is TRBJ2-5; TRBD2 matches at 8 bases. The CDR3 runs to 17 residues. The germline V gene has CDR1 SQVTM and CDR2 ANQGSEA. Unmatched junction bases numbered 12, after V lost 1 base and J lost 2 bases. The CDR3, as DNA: TGCAGCGTTGAAGCGAGCGTTAGCGGGACGCCTCAAGAGACCCAGTACTTC. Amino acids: CSVEASVSGTPQETQYF.

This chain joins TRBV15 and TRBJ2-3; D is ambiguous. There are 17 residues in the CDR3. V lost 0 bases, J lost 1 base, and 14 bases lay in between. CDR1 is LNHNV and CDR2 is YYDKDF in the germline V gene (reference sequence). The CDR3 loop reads CATSRDPSMVRTDTQYF. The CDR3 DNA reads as TGTGCCACCAGCAGAGATCCAAGCATGGTGCGCACAGATACGCAGTATTTT. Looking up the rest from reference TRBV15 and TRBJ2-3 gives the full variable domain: DAMVIQNPRYQVTQFGKPVTLSCSQTLNHNVMYWYQQKSSQAPKLLFHYYDKDFNNEADTPDNFQSRRPNTSFCFLDIRSPGLGDTAMYLCATSRDPSMVRTDTQYFGPGTRLTVL.

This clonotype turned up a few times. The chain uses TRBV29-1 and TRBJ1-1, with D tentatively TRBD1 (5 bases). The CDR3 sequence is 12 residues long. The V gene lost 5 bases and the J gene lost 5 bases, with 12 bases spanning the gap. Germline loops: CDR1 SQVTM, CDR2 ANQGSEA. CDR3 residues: CSVPRGGTEAFF. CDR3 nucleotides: TGCAGCGTTCCTCGGGGGGGGACTGAAGCTTTCTTT.

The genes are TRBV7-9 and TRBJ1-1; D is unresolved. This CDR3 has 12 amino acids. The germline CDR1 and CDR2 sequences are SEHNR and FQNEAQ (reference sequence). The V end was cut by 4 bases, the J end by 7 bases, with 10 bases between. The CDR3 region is CASSSFGVEAFF. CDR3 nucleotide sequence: TGTGCCAGCAGCTCCTTCGGGGTTGAAGCTTTCTTT.

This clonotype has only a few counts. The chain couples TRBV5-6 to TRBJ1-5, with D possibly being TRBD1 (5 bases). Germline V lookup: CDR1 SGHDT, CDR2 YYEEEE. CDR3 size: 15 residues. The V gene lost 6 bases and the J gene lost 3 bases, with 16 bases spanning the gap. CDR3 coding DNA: TGTGCCAGCAAGTCGGGGCAGACAGTCAATCAGCCCCAGCATTTT. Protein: CASKSGQTVNQPQHF.

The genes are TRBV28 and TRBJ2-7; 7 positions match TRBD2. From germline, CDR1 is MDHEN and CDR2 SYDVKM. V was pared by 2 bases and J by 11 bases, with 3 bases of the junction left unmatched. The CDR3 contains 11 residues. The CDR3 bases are TGTGCCAGCAGTTTAGGCCGGGAGGAGTACTTC. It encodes CASSLGREEYF. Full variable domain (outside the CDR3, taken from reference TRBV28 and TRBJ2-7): DVKVTQSSRYLVKRTGEKVFLECVQDMDHENMFWYRQDPGLGLRLIYFSYDVKMKEKGDIPEGYSVSREKKERFSLILESASTNQTSMYLCASSLGREEYFGPGTRLTVT.

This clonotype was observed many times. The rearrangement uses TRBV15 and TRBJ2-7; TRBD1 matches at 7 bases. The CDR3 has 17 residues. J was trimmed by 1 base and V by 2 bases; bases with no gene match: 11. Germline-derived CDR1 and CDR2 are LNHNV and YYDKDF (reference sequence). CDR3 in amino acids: CATSRSHQGVRSYEQYF. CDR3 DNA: TGTGCCACCAGCAGATCCCATCAGGGGGTAAGGTCCTACGAGCAGTACTTC.

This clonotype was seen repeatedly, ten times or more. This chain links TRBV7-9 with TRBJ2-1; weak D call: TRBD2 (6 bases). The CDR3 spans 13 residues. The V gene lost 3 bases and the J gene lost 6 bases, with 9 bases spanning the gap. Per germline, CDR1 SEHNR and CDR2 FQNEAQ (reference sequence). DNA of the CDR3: TGTGCCAGCAGCTTGGACTACCTCAATGAGCAGTTCTTC. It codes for CASSLDYLNEQFF. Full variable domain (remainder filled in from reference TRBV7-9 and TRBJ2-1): DTGVSQNPRHKITKRGQNVTFRCDPISEHNRLYWYRQTLGQGPEFLTYFQNEAQLEKSRLLSDRFSAERPKGSFSTLEIQRTEQGDSAMYLCASSLDYLNEQFFGPGTRLTVL.

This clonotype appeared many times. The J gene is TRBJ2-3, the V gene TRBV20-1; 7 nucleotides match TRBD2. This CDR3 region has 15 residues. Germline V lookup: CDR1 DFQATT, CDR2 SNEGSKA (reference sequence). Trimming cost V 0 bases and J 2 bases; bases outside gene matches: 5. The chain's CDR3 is CSARDPAGFTDTQYF. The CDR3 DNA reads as TGCAGTGCTAGAGACCCAGCGGGATTCACAGATACGCAGTATTTT.

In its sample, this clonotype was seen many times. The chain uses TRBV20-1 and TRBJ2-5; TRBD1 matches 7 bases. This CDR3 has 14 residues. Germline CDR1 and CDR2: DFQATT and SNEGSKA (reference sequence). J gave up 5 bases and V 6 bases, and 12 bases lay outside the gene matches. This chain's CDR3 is CSAVSQRGRETQYF. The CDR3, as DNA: TGCAGTGCCGTCAGTCAGAGGGGGCGGGAGACCCAGTACTTC.